This TCR beta chain was identified in a study of robustness of blood B and T cell sequencing (dated by TCRdb to 2016 to 2018). Broadly, across the study: The study was designed to determine how much peripheral blood is required to reliably characterize an individual's TCRbeta and IgG repertoires. In each of the approximately 11 independently drawn blood samples, both the TCRbeta and the IgG repertoires were quantified. For technical replicates, two replicate TCRbeta cDNA libraries were prepared from one shared RNA pool that came from a single 10 ml draw. Broad study findings and their caveats: Evidence of cross-contamination, likely resulting from batch processing, was observed in one pair of TCRbeta libraries, and the UMI-sequence pairs shared between the two libraries were removed. Overlap of rare TCRbeta clonotypes did not improve with pooling tubes, implying much larger blood volumes would be needed to capture them. When 3 or 4 tubes (roughly 28-45 ml blood) were combined, saturation was approached in coverage of the top 10,000 TCRbeta clonotypes. Between the technical replicate libraries, over 85% of the top 10,000 TCRbeta clonotypes in one library were also present in the other library. The 1,000 most abundant TCRbeta clonotypes from the pooled draws were detected in every single 10 ml sample. Immediate fractionation was required for EDTA tubes, so the use of EDTA tubes in multi-site collections was limited. The TCRbeta rarefaction curves did not fully level off, which suggests either under-sequencing or many low-abundance clonotypes.

From its cysteine to its phenylalanine, the CDR3 spans 15 amino acids. Kept here is only the CDR3 DNA, which spans 45 bases and is read in frame from base 1. CDR1 and CDR2, per the germline V gene, are SGHVS and FNYEAQ. V lost 4 bases and J lost 0 bases; the stretch between them is 11 bases long. mRNA, which captures expressed receptors, was used instead of genomic DNA for quantification of TCRbeta repertoires. Without any cell sorting, leukocytes from the buffy coat were collected into Trizol, and RNA was extracted using the Direct-zol RNA MiniPrep Plus kit. EDTA blood tubes were centrifuged immediately at 4°C to separate plasma, buffy coat and red blood cells. Note on this clonotype: The clone's antigen remains unknown. No clone much larger than this one lies a single base away; base qualities are absent.

Libraries were built with PCR. Data came from an Illumina MiSeq. cDNA was made using SMARTScribe reverse transcriptase and a 5' template-switch oligo that added a universal priming site. The template-switch oligo carried a 12-nucleotide random unique molecular identifier (UMI) that tagged each cDNA molecule. Chain-specific reverse primers targeted TCRbeta transcripts during reverse transcription. Leftover template-switch adapters were removed by uracil DNA glycosylase treatment, and cDNA was purified using a Qiagen MinElute kit. For the first PCR, KAPA HiFi HotStart ReadyMix was used for 20 to 25 cycles, with amplification split across four 50 ul reactions containing step-out primers. Before any further amplification, the products of the first-round PCR were gel-purified. Illumina Nextera adapters were attached in a second approximately 8-cycle PCR, after which libraries were purified and pooled. The UMI barcode for each TCRbeta molecule was captured by a 50-nucleotide 5' read. On the study's bioinformatics: The MIGEC toolkit was used to group reads by UMI into consensus reads. Final reads were produced by merging forward and reverse consensus reads with PEAR. Identical UMI-sequence pairs shared across libraries were treated as cross-sample contamination and removed by a custom decontamination script. V(D)J assignment and CDR3 extraction were performed with MIGMAP, a wrapper around IgBLAST. A TCR clonotype was defined by an identical V gene, J gene and CDR3 amino acid sequence; no sequencing was done for CDR1 and CDR2. TCRdb passed the public sequencing reads through fastp at Q25 and MiXCR, retaining productive beta sequences. Each CDR3 protein appears once, grouped with its most common genes and DNA. In this record, the V and J calls reflect TCRdb's handling and not the investigators' own analysis. The sample has a few thousand distinct CDR3 sequences on record, about 54% of them singletons. The ten largest clones take up under 30% of the sample.

This clonotype was sampled from a human donor in good health. The sequencing sample was made of peripheral blood. Recombination linked TRBV7-6 to TRBJ2-3, with the D gene call left open. CDR3 reads: CASSSDSASTDTQYF. In nucleotides, the sequence is TGTGCCAGCAGCTCAGATTCAGCTAGCACAGATACGCAGTATTTT.